The T cell receptor (beta chain) described here comes from a study of cytomegalovirus exposure and HLA in healthy donors. Study results and caveats: Highest at DRB1 and lowest at HLA-C, TCR association rates differed among HLA loci in a later analysis.

The count of this clone is one. The antigen remains unidentified. 13 Jbeta primers and 60 Vbeta primers were used for the PCR. The assay was immunoSEQ multiplex PCR, and TCRdb's table has in-frame clones only and misses some. The table has about 110,000 clones, roughly four fifths seen once. The sequence was collected from a man between 25 and 39 years old in good health and CMV-seropositive. Sample: PBMCs.

Written as DNA, the CDR3 is TGTGCCAGCAGCTTAGGCGTAGCGAACACCGGGGAGCTGTTTTTT. Residues: CASSLGVANTGELFF. This chain joins TRBV11-3 and TRBJ2-2; D is ambiguous. The V gene's germline CDR1 is SGHNT and CDR2 YENEEA. V gave up 1 base and J gave up 0 bases, with 6 bases separating them. The CDR3 is made up of 15 amino acids. The variable domain in full, completed from reference TRBV11-3 and TRBJ2-2, reads EAGVVQSPRYKIIEKKQPVAFWCNPISGHNTLYWYLQNLGQGPELLIRYENEEAVDDSQLPKDRFSAERLKGVDSTLKIQPAELGDSAVYLCASSLGVANTGELFFGEGSRLTVL.